What follows is one T cell receptor beta chain and its context. This study enrolled people aged 18 to 89 from about 26 US geographic areas. Cohorts were assigned according to the clinical history that participants reported. This entry belongs to a study of blood T cell repertoires in COVID-19. Study at large: Sample material is recorded as cDNA or gDNA derived from T cells, B-cell-depleted T cells, or PBMCs.

The V segment lost 3 bases and the J segment 7 bases; nucleotides outside the gene matches: 6. CDR1 SQVTM and CDR2 ANQGSEA come from the germline V gene. The CDR3 loop spans 13 amino acids. In the authors' methods: Reference gene primers were amplified, and this amplification served to estimate nucleated cell counts. The assay was immunoSEQ multiplex PCR, and TCRdb's table has in-frame clones only and misses some. V and J calls and clone size are those listed in that table; D and trimming were worked out from the DNA. The data show 300,000 to 450,000 clones, about 88% seen once. This receptor was obtained from a woman in her twenties or thirties who had been exposed to COVID-19. The chain is built from TRBV29-1 and TRBJ1-2, with 9 bases fitting TRBD1. Input material: PBMCs or T cells enriched from blood (not recorded which). The CDR3 DNA is TGCAGCGTTGACGGGACAGGGTTTTCTGGCTACACCTTC. This sequence encodes CSVDGTGFSGYTF.